This TCR beta chain was profiled in a study of cytomegalovirus exposure and HLA in healthy donors. Trimming removed 0 bases from V and 5 bases from J, with 16 bases in between. The CDR3 consists of 17 residues. Germline V gene lookup returns CDR1 LNHDA and CDR2 SQIVND (reference sequence). A word on this clone: Its cognate antigen is unknown.

With 60 Vbeta and 13 Jbeta primers, the PCR was carried out. Clones were read by immunoSEQ multiplex PCR, and TCRdb kept only the in-frame ones, dropping some. The data hold roughly 150,000 clones, with around four fifths observed a single time. Study observations and caveats: Some V segments, including TRBV6-2 and TRBV6-3, were excluded as indistinguishable. Per a prior analysis, the majority of TCR beta V segments were productive roughly 90% or roughly 30% of the time. The authors listed 180 or so TCR beta chains as cytomegalovirus-associated.

This TCR was recovered from a man aged 18 to 30 in good health and CMV-seropositive. This sequence joins TRBV19 and TRBJ2-2; TRBD2 might be the D (6 bases). The sample was PBMCs. Here the CDR3 reads CASSIDTGGKATGELFF. As DNA, the CDR3 is TGTGCCAGTAGTATAGATACCGGGGGTAAAGCTACCGGGGAGCTGTTTTTT.